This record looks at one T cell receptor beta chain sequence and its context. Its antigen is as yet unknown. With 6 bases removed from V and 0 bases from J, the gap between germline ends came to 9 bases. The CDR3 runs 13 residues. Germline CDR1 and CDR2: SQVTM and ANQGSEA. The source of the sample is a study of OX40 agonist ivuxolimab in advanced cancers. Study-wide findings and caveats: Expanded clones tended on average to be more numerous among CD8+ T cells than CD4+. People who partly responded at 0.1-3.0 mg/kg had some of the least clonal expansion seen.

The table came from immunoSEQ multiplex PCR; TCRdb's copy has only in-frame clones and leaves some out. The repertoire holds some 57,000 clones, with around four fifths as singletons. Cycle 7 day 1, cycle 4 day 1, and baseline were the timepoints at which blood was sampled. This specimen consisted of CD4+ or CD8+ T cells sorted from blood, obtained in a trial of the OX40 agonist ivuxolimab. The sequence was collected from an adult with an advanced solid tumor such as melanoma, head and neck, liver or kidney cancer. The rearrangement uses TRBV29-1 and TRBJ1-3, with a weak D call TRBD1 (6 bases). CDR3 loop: CSVPTGSGNTIYF. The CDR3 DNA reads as TGCAGCGTACCGACAGGCTCTGGAAACACCATATATTTT. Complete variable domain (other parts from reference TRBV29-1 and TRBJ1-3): SAVISQKPSRDICQRGTSLTIQCQVDSQVTMMFWYRQQPGQSLTLIATANQGSEATYESGFVIDKFPISRPNLTFSTLTVSNMSPEDSSIYLCSVPTGSGNTIYFGEGSWLTVV.